This TCR beta chain was identified in a study of CD8+ T cells in alopecia areata. General observations from the study: There were also resident alphabeta T cells of normal skin sequenced in scalp samples.

The sequencing template was cDNA reverse transcribed from extracted RNA. TCRdb keeps only in-frame clones here, not all; method: immunoSEQ multiplex PCR. The sample contains approximately 150,000 clones, around 83% of which appear only once. A single count supports this clone. The target antigen is unknown. Trimming removed 3 bases at V and 7 bases at J, with 12 bases between. The germline CDR1 and CDR2 sequences are MRHNA and SNTAGT. This CDR3 comprises 13 residues. Documented treatment: oral pan-JAK inhibitor, 5-10 mg twice daily. Lesional scalp punch biopsies and peripheral blood were collected from alopecia areata patients.

The material was CD8+ T cells sorted from blood, obtained at week 4, from a patient treated with tofacitinib. The sequence came from a human donor with alopecia areata. The chain has TRBV6-4 and TRBJ2-5, with a tentative D call TRBD2 (5 bases). CDR3: CASSEALGGTQYF. As DNA, the CDR3 is TGTGCCAGCAGTGAAGCCCTAGGAGGGACCCAGTACTTC.